This entry concerns a single T cell receptor beta chain. Antigen unknown. V gave up 0 bases and J gave up 6 bases; unmatched junction bases: 6. The CDR3 is made up of 15 amino acids. Germline assignment: CDR1 SGHNT and CDR2 YYREEE (reference sequence). The data were obtained in a study of cytotoxic CD8 clonotypes in ibrutinib-treated CLL. Study background: The study included roughly 10 relapsed/refractory and under 16 treatment-naive patients; 17 to 18 had IGHV unmutated disease. Study-wide findings and caveats: Clonality rose at ibrutinib response and fell back toward baseline at progression. The clonality rise at ibrutinib response reflected private clonotype expansion.

Target depth was 1 in 200,000 to 1 in 1 million T cells, about 10x per clonotype. Only in-frame clones appear in the TCRdb table, and some are missing; sequencing was by immunoSEQ multiplex PCR. The repertoire holds more than 200,000 clones, with 70% as singletons. This chain links TRBV5-4 with TRBJ1-5, with 7 positions matching TRBD1. The origin of this receptor is a human donor with chronic lymphocytic leukemia. This material consisted of PBMCs, taken after 24 months of ibrutinib treatment. DNA for the CDR3: TGTGCCAGCAGCTTGGGAGGGACAGAGGGTCAGCCCCAGCATTTT. Translation gives CASSLGGTEGQPQHF.